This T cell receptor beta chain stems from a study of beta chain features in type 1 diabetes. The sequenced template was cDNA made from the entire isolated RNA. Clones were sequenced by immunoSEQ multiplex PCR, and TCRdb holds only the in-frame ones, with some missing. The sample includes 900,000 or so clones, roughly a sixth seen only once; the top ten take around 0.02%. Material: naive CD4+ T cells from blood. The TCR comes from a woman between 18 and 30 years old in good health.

As DNA, the CDR3 is TGTGCCAGCAGTAGACCCGAAGGGCCAAGTGGTTCACCCCTCCACTTT. Amino acids: CASSRPEGPSGSPLHF. This chain joins TRBV25-1 and TRBJ1-6, with unresolved D. Germline V gene sequence: CDR1 MGHDK, CDR2 SYGVNS. The CDR3 runs 16 residues. Trimming cost V 5 bases and J 9 bases, with 20 bases left between them. The full variable domain, its missing parts supplied by reference TRBV25-1 and TRBJ1-6, is EADIYQTPRYLVIGTGKKITLECSQTMGHDKMYWYQQDPGMELHLIHYSYGVNSTEKGDLSSESTVSRIRTEHFPLTLESARPSHTSQYLCASSRPEGPSGSPLHFGNGTRLTVT.